One and the same sample provided the 14 T cell receptor beta chains below, sequenced in a study of cytomegalovirus exposure and HLA in healthy donors. This table comes from immunoSEQ multiplex PCR, and its TCRdb copy is limited to in-frame clones, with some not included. The table records some 98,000 clones, roughly 84% of them present only once. Source material: PBMCs. These receptors all stem from a man aged 18 to 35 in good health and CMV-seropositive.

This sequence joins TRBV4-1 and TRBJ1-2; D unresolved. V shed 4 bases and J shed 8 bases, with 20 bases lying between them. Germline assignment: CDR1 MGHRA and CDR2 YSYEKL. CDR3 length: 15 amino acids. The CDR3 bases are TGCGCCAGCAGCCCTCGTCAGCAGGTCCCGGGAGGCTACACCTTC. This translates into CASSPRQQVPGGYTF.

This sequence joins TRBV7-9 and TRBJ2-3; TRBD2 matches at 12 bases. Germline V lookup: CDR1 SEHNR, CDR2 FQNEAQ (reference sequence). CDR3 length: 15 residues. J lost 6 bases, V lost 5 bases, and 6 bases had no gene match. CDR3 in amino acids: CASSTSGGRSDTQYF. In DNA, the CDR3 is TGTGCCAGCAGCACTAGCGGGGGGCGGTCGGATACGCAGTATTTT.

This chain joins TRBV5-1 and TRBJ2-7; 11 positions agree with TRBD2. Germline trimming cut 6 bases from V and 4 bases from J; bases unmatched to any gene: 12. From germline, CDR1 is SGHRS and CDR2 YFSETQ. There are 16 residues in the CDR3. For the CDR3, the DNA is TGCGCCAGCATACCCGGTAGCGGGAGGGCCTCTTACGAGCAGTACTTC. Its protein is CASIPGSGRASYEQYF.

This rearrangement joins TRBV7-3 to TRBJ2-5, with D hard to call. V was trimmed by 5 bases and J by 4 bases, leaving 11 bases between them. The CDR3 extends over 13 amino acids. The germline gives CDR1 SGHTA, CDR2 FQGTGA. DNA for the CDR3: TGTGCCAGCAGCCCGACTCTGGGAGAGACCCAGTACTTC. Translation: CASSPTLGETQYF.

V gene TRBV29-1 combines with J gene TRBJ2-5; D possibly corresponds to TRBD1 (6 bases). Germline loops: CDR1 SQVTM, CDR2 ANQGSEA. V gave up 7 bases and J gave up 4 bases, with 10 bases separating them. The CDR3 covers 11 residues. The CDR3 nucleotides are TGCAGCGCGCAGGGGAGAGAGACCCAGTACTTC. Protein: CSAQGRETQYF.

The chain couples TRBV7-7 to TRBJ2-3; D possibly corresponds to TRBD1 (6 bases). The germline V gene encodes CDR1 SSHAT and CDR2 FNYEAQ (reference sequence). The CDR3 sequence is 16 residues long. V was trimmed by 1 base and J by 6 bases, leaving 17 bases between them. The DNA for the CDR3 is TGTGCCAGCAGCTTAGGGTCGTCAGGGGCAATCGATACGCAGTATTTT. Translated, it gives CASSLGSSGAIDTQYF.

The chain joins TRBV25-1 to TRBJ2-3; 9 bases match TRBD2. V shed 1 base and J 2 bases; nucleotides not matched to a gene: 4. Germline V lookup: CDR1 MGHDK, CDR2 SYGVNS. This CDR3 spans 16 amino acids. CDR3 amino acids: CASSEFLAGTTDTQYF. The CDR3 nucleotides are TGTGCCAGCAGTGAATTCCTAGCGGGGACCACAGATACGCAGTATTTT.

CDR3 region: CASSLGQGDTEAFF. CDR3 DNA sequence: TGTGCCAGCAGCTTGGGACAGGGGGACACTGAAGCTTTCTTT. The chain is built from TRBV7-2 and TRBJ1-1; 11 positions match TRBD1. Per germline, CDR1 SGHTA and CDR2 FQGNSA. The CDR3 covers 14 residues. J was trimmed by 3 bases and V by 3 bases; bases with no gene match: 0.

CDR3 bases: TGTGCCAGTAGTATAGGACAGCGCACTGAAGCTTTCTTT. Translating gives CASSIGQRTEAFF. The chain links TRBV19 to TRBJ1-1, with TRBD1 as a possible D gene (5 bases). CDR3 length: 13 amino acids. Germline loops: CDR1 LNHDA, CDR2 SQIVND (reference sequence). Trimming took 1 base from V and 4 from J, leaving 7 bases between them.

The chain employs TRBV11-2 and TRBJ2-1; 13 bases agree with TRBD2. J gave up 6 bases and V 3 bases, and 2 bases lay outside the gene matches. The CDR3 spans 15 residues. CDR1 and CDR2 (germline): SGHAT, FQNNGV. The CDR3 reads CASSFGTSGINEQFF. The CDR3 bases are TGTGCCAGCAGCTTTGGGACTAGCGGGATCAATGAGCAGTTCTTC.

A few counts support this clone. This chain joins TRBV6-6 and TRBJ2-7; D is perhaps TRBD1 (7 bases). Between the trimmed V and J ends, which lost 5 bases and 4 bases, there was a span of 15 bases. The CDR3 contains 14 residues. From germline, CDR1 is MNHNY and CDR2 SVGAGI (reference sequence). DNA for the CDR3: TGTGCCAGCAGTGAGCAGGGGGACTTTTACGAGCAGTACTTC. This codes for CASSEQGDFYEQYF.

The table lists this clone with a few counts. CDR3 amino acids: CASSEERTAEGEKLFF. The CDR3 DNA follows: TGTGCCAGCAGTGAAGAGCGAACGGCGGAAGGCGAAAAACTGTTTTTT. The rearrangement links TRBV2 to TRBJ1-4; D remains ambiguous. The V end was cut by 1 base, the J end by 8 bases, with 17 bases between. Germline-derived CDR1 and CDR2 are SNHLY and FYNNEI. CDR3 length: 16 amino acids.

The V and J genes are TRBV4-3 and TRBJ2-7, with 9 bases matching TRBD1. The germline V gene encodes CDR1 LGHNA and CDR2 YSLEER. There are 14 residues in the CDR3. Trimming cost V 2 bases and J 5 bases; bases outside gene matches: 4. In DNA form, the CDR3 reads TGCGCCAGCAGCCAAAACAGGGGGCAGGACGAGCAGTACTTC. Translated, it gives CASSQNRGQDEQYF.

The chain links TRBV4-3 to TRBJ2-1; 10 bases map to TRBD2. Germline trimming cut 0 bases from V and 0 bases from J; bases unmatched to any gene: 5. This CDR3 contains 18 residues. Germline lookup yields CDR1 LGHNA and CDR2 YSLEER. CDR3 sequence reads: CASSQEGSGGDSYNEQFF. The CDR3 bases are TGCGCCAGCAGCCAAGAAGGCAGCGGGGGGGACTCCTACAATGAGCAGTTCTTC.